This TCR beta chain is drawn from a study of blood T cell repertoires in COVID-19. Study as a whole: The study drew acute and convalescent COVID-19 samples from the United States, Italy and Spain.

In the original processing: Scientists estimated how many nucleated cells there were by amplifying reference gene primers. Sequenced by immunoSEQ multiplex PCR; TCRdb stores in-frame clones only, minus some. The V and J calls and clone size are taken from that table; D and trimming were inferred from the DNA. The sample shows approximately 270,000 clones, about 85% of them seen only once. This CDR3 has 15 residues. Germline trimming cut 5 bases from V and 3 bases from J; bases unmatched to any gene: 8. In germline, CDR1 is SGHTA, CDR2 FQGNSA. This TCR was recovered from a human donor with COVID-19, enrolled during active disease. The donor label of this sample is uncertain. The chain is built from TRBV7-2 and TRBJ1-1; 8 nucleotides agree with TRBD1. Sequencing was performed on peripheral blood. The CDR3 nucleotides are TGTGCCAGCAGCCCCGGACAGGGTGGTCACACTGAAGCTTTCTTT. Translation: CASSPGQGGHTEAFF.